The source of this TCR beta chain is a study of blood T cells in healthy people across ages. Overall study findings and caveats: The diversity estimates, figures obtained from one million T cells, were considered underestimates. Donor CMV infection status was unknown, possibly confounding age-related changes in expanded clonotypes.

This clonotype has just one count. What it recognizes is unknown. A junction boundary mismatches the germline segment, possibly from a read error. CDR3 length equals 16 residues. Germline V CDR1 and CDR2: SEHNR, FQNEAQ (reference sequence). Together with a sample-barcoded 5' primer, a J-beta primer mix was included in a second PCR lasting about 7 to 11 cycles. A template-switch adaptor containing 12 random nucleotides labeled each cDNA molecule. A single record per CDR3 protein comes from TCRdb applying MiXCR to the 5' RACE reads. The sample shows roughly 1.7 million distinct CDR3 sequences, roughly 32% of them seen only once.

The sequenced sample consisted of blood. The clonotype originates from a woman aged 30 to 39 in good health. The chain is built from TRBV7-9 and TRBJ2-7; D uncertain. As DNA, the CDR3 is TGTACCAGCAGCTCAGGTGGCGGATGGAGCTCCTACGAGCAGTACTTC. Amino acids: CTSSSGGGWSSYEQYF.